The clone carrying this T cell receptor (beta chain) was seen just once. No antigen is known for it. The data were obtained in a study of early stage breast cancer tumors. Germline CDR1 is SGHVS and CDR2 is FQNEAQ. Trimming pared 4 bases from V and 4 bases from J, leaving 17 bases between. The CDR3 extends over 16 amino acids. Study outcomes and limitations: Most shared enriched TCRB sequences were commonly generated ones.

Libraries were prepared by immunoSEQ multiplex PCR; TCRdb keeps only in-frame clonotypes and omits some of them. The sample lists around 11,000 clones, about 80% occurring once. The sample was breast tumor tissue. V gene TRBV7-8 combines with J gene TRBJ2-4, with a tentative D call TRBD1 (6 bases). The sequence came from a person aged 65-85 years with breast cancer. DNA for the CDR3: TGTGCCAGCAGCTCGTCGACAGGATTATCGAAAAACATTCAGTACTTC. Translation gives CASSSSTGLSKNIQYF.